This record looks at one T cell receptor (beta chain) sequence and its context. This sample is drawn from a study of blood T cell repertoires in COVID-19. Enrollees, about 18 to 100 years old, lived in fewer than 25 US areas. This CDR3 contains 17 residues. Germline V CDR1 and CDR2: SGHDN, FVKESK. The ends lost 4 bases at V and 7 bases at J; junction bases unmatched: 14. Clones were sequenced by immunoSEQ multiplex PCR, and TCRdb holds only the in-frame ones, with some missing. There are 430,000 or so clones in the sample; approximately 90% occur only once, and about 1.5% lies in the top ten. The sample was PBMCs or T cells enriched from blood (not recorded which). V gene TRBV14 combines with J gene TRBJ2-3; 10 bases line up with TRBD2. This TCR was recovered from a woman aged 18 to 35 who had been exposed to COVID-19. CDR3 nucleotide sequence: TGTGCCAGCAGCCCCCACCCTAGCGGGAGATGGGAAAATACGCAGTATTTT. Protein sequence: CASSPHPSGRWENTQYF.